Listed below are T cell receptor beta chains from one sample, sequenced in a study of neurological immune-mediated disorders. TCRdb processed the 5' RACE reads anew with MiXCR; each CDR3 protein has one entry. The sample lists under 80,000 distinct CDR3 sequences, around 3.9% occurring once. The source material was PBMCs. The receptors come from a young man with multiple sclerosis. Each CDR3 is given with its conserved first and last residue. The D gene is left open where the match is weak. Expanded clones are given a class, and other clones once, few, many or no size at all.

>NA|TRBJ1-1|many|TRBV5-6
CASSLPGQRIMNTEAFF
TGTGCCAGCAGCTTACCGGGACAACGAATTATGAACACTGAAGCTTTCTTT
>TRBD1|TRBJ2-1|many|TRBV29-1
CSVETGGEWQFF
TGCAGCGTTGAAACAGGGGGCGAATGGCAGTTCTTC
>TRBD2|TRBJ2-5|many|TRBV20-1
CSASGFGLAGGPGETQYF
TGCAGTGCTAGCGGTTTCGGACTAGCGGGGGGGCCGGGTGAGACCCAGTACTTC
>TRBD2|TRBJ2-5|many|TRBV5-1
CASSLGLAGGQETQYF
TGCGCCAGCAGCTTGGGACTAGCGGGGGGACAAGAGACCCAGTACTTC
>TRBD2|TRBJ2-7|many|TRBV28
CASNLADSYEQYF
TGTGCCAGCAATCTAGCGGATTCCTACGAGCAGTACTTC
>NA|TRBJ1-1|NA|TRBV3-1
CASSQRGLNTEAFF
TGTGCCAGCAGCCAGAGAGGCTTGAACACTGAAGCTTTCTTT
>NA|TRBJ2-2|many|TRBV11-2
CASSLESSGLSTGELFF
TGTGCCAGCAGCTTAGAATCTTCGGGGTTGAGCACCGGGGAGCTGTTTTTT
>NA|TRBJ2-1|many|TRBV7-2
CASSHDLAGEQFF
TGTGCCAGCAGCCACGACCTCGCCGGTGAGCAGTTCTTC
>NA|TRBJ2-7|many|TRBV10-3
CAISEGSSSYEQYF
TGTGCCATCAGTGAAGGAAGTAGCTCCTACGAGCAGTACTTC
>NA|TRBJ2-7|many|TRBV10-3
CAIARQGGHEQYF
TGTGCCATCGCCCGACAGGGAGGCCACGAGCAGTACTTC
>TRBD1|TRBJ1-2|many|TRBV3-1
CASSGDRRSGYTF
TGTGCCAGCAGCGGGGACAGGAGATCCGGCTACACCTTC
>TRBD1|TRBJ2-7|many|TRBV7-9
CASSYTDRAYEQYF
TGTGCCAGCAGTTACACGGACAGGGCCTACGAGCAGTACTTC
>NA|TRBJ2-1|many|TRBV12-3/TRBV12-4
CASSGLLGSYNEQFF
TGTGCCAGCAGTGGTCTACTAGGGTCCTACAATGAGCAGTTCTTC
>NA|TRBJ2-2|many|TRBV5-1
CASSLDPRGNTGELFF
TGCGCCAGCAGCTTGGATCCAAGAGGAAACACCGGGGAGCTGTTTTTT
>NA|TRBJ2-5|many|TRBV4-1
CASSQDGFGTQYF
TGCGCCAGCAGCCAGGACGGATTCGGGACCCAGTACTTC
>NA|TRBJ2-3|many|TRBV4-3
CASSHSDTQYF
TGCGCCAGCAGCCACTCAGATACGCAGTATTTT
>NA|TRBJ2-3|many|TRBV20-1
CSAPATSTDTQYF
TGCAGTGCCCCCGCGACTAGCACAGATACGCAGTATTTT
>NA|TRBJ2-7|many|TRBV20-1
CSAIPSPLAAEQYF
TGCAGTGCTATCCCCTCGCCCCTGGCTGCCGAGCAGTACTTC
>TRBD1|TRBJ2-7|many|TRBV4-1
CASSQGQDDGYEQYF
TGCGCCAGCAGCCAGGGACAGGATGATGGCTACGAGCAGTACTTC
>TRBD1|TRBJ2-1|many|TRBV9
CASSVSGTGGNEQFF
TGTGCCAGCAGCGTATCCGGGACAGGGGGCAATGAGCAGTTCTTC
>TRBD2|TRBJ2-1|many|TRBV5-8
CASSFQRGVGNEQFF
TGTGCCAGCAGTTTCCAGCGGGGGGTCGGAAATGAGCAGTTCTTC
>NA|TRBJ2-7|few|TRBV12-3/TRBV12-4
CASSLGNTYEQYF
TGTGCCAGCAGCCTGGGAAACACCTACGAGCAGTACTTC
>TRBD1|TRBJ2-1|many|TRBV15
CATSRGQGIYNEQFF
TGTGCCACCAGCAGGGGACAGGGGATTTACAATGAGCAGTTCTTC
>TRBD1|TRBJ1-5|NA|TRBV29-1
CSVKTQGDQPQNF
TGCAGTGTCAAAACGCAGGGGGATCAGCCCCAGAATTTT
>NA|TRBJ2-1|many|TRBV5-1
CASSDRDWRLSDEQFF
TGCGCCAGCAGCGACCGGGACTGGAGGCTTTCGGATGAGCAGTTCTTC
>NA|TRBJ2-1|many|TRBV7-9
CASSPMDNEQFF
TGTGCCAGCAGCCCTATGGACAATGAGCAGTTCTTC
>TRBD1|TRBJ2-7|many|TRBV5-1
CASSLEGTALHRRYEQYF
TGCGCCAGCAGCCTGGAAGGGACAGCACTCCATAGGCGCTACGAGCAGTACTTC
>NA|TRBJ2-1|few|TRBV10-1
CASSVEVYNEQFF
TGCGCCAGCAGTGTCGAGGTATACAATGAGCAGTTCTTC
>TRBD2|TRBJ2-1|many|TRBV6-5
CASRSTSGGINEQFF
TGTGCCAGCAGATCGACTAGCGGGGGTATCAATGAGCAGTTCTTC
>NA|TRBJ2-7|many|TRBV6-5
CASSYFSGTTFYEQYF
TGTGCCAGCAGTTACTTCTCCGGGACAACGTTCTACGAGCAGTACTTC
>NA|TRBJ1-2|many|TRBV20-1
CSARNTDYGYTF
TGCAGTGCTAGGAACACCGACTATGGCTACACCTTC
>TRBD1|TRBJ2-1|many|TRBV12-3/TRBV12-4
CASSLAGQGMVYEQFF
TGTGCCAGCAGTTTAGCCGGACAGGGGATGGTCTATGAGCAGTTCTTC
>NA|TRBJ2-7|many|TRBV12-3/TRBV12-4
CASSLTGPGEQYF
TGTGCCAGCAGTTTAACAGGGCCCGGGGAGCAGTACTTC
>TRBD1|TRBJ2-2|many|TRBV7-8
CASSLQDRAGPGELFF
TGTGCCAGCAGCCTCCAGGACAGGGCGGGGCCCGGGGAGCTGTTTTTT
>NA|TRBJ2-1|many|TRBV7-2
CASSTGPRVYNEQFF
TGTGCCAGCAGCACGGGACCCCGGGTGTACAATGAGCAGTTCTTC
>TRBD1|TRBJ2-1|many|TRBV6-2/TRBV6-3
CASSYPGQGSYNEQFF
TGTGCCAGCAGCTACCCGGGACAGGGGTCCTACAATGAGCAGTTCTTC
>NA|TRBJ1-1|many|TRBV7-3
CASSPLGNTEAFF
TGTGCCAGCAGCCCCCTAGGGAACACTGAAGCTTTCTTT
>NA|TRBJ2-4|many|TRBV29-1
CSVAPRGAKNIQYF
TGCAGCGTTGCCCCCAGGGGAGCCAAAAACATTCAGTACTTC
>NA|TRBJ2-7|many|TRBV7-9
CASSPPFRASTGEQYF
TGTGCCAGCAGCCCTCCCTTCCGGGCATCGACGGGCGAGCAGTACTTC
>NA|TRBJ2-3|many|TRBV10-3
CAIRTHSSTDTQYF
TGTGCCATACGGACGCATTCTAGCACAGATACGCAGTATTTT
>NA|TRBJ2-1|many|TRBV10-3
CAISGTDNEQFF
TGTGCCATCAGTGGGACAGACAATGAGCAGTTCTTC
>TRBD1|TRBJ1-1|many|TRBV27
CASSATGGQAFF
TGTGCCAGCAGTGCAACAGGGGGCCAAGCTTTCTTT
>TRBD1|TRBJ1-5|few|TRBV2
CASSVRGQPQNF
TGTGCCAGCAGTGTGAGGGGACAGCCCCAGAATTTT
>NA|TRBJ2-5|many|TRBV5-1
CASSLGRWETQYF
TGCGCCAGCAGCTTGGGACGTTGGGAGACCCAGTACTTC
>NA|TRBJ1-5|many|TRBV9
CASSGGPGQPQNF
TGTGCCAGCAGCGGCGGCCCGGGGCAGCCCCAGAATTTT
>NA|TRBJ2-1|many|TRBV5-1
CASSLEGSPYNEQFF
TGCGCCAGCAGCTTGGAAGGATCTCCCTACAATGAGCAGTTCTTC
>TRBD1|TRBJ2-7|many|TRBV11-2
CASSTLTGVEQYF
TGTGCCAGCAGCACCTTGACAGGGGTGGAGCAGTACTTC
>TRBD2|TRBJ2-3|many|TRBV20-1
CSASLEKLSLAGYNTQYF
TGCAGTGCTAGTCTAGAAAAGTTGTCACTAGCGGGGTATAATACGCAGTATTTT
>NA|TRBJ2-2|NA|TRBV10-1
CASSEGHTGELFF
TGCGCCAGCAGTGAAGGGCACACCGGGGAGCTGTTTTTT
>TRBD1|TRBJ2-7|many|TRBV12-3/TRBV12-4
CASSRWDRTHEQYF
TGTGCCAGCAGTCGGTGGGACAGAACCCACGAGCAGTACTTC
>NA|TRBJ1-2|many|TRBV20-1
CSAREGTLAGYTF
TGCAGTGCTAGGGAGGGGACCCTGGCTGGCTACACCTTC
>NA|TRBJ2-5|NA|TRBV10-3
CASRDTKGKETQYF
TGTGCCAGTCGGGACACAAAGGGAAAAGAGACCCAGTACTTC
>NA|TRBJ2-5|many|TRBV12-5
CASGSFSQYF
TGTGCTAGTGGTTCTTTTTCCCAGTACTTC
>NA|TRBJ1-1|many|TRBV4-3
CASSQDLWNKYTEAFF
TGCGCCAGCAGCCAAGATCTTTGGAATAAGTACACTGAAGCTTTCTTT
>TRBD1|TRBJ1-3|NA|TRBV20-1
CSVYPGQGNTIYF
TGCAGTGTTTACCCGGGACAGGGAAACACCATATATTTT
>NA|TRBJ1-6|many|TRBV5-6
CASSPGHRGWNSPLHF
TGTGCCAGCAGCCCAGGACATCGGGGGTGGAATTCACCCCTCCACTTT